A selection of T cell receptor beta chains follows, all from one sample in a study of blood T cell repertoires in COVID-19. Assay: immunoSEQ multiplex PCR; the TCRdb copy retains only in-frame clones and omits some. The sample consists of 260,000 or so clones, approximately 80% of them appearing once. The sequencing sample was made of peripheral blood. These receptors were collected from a woman in her 70s with acute or convalescent COVID-19. The CDR3 runs from the conserved cysteine through the conserved F or W. D genes are given only for firm matches. Part of the rows lack a size; the others show once, few, many or a class for expanded clones.

clone_size,j_call,v_call,d_call,cdr3_nt,cdr3_aa
.,TRBJ2-1,TRBV6-5,.,TGTGCCAGCAGTTACTCGTCCCCGGGACACCAGTTCTTC,CASSYSSPGHQFF
.,TRBJ1-1,TRBV10-3,TRBD1,TGTGCCATCAGGACAGGGAGCCAAAACACTGAAGCTTTCTTT,CAIRTGSQNTEAFF
.,TRBJ1-1,TRBV7-8,.,TGTGCCAGCAGTCCGCCGGGGGGAGGGACTGAAGCTTTCTTT,CASSPPGGGTEAFF
many,TRBJ1-1,TRBV14,.,TGTGCCAGCAGCCTGATGACTACCAACACTGAAGCTTTCTTT,CASSLMTTNTEAFF
once,TRBJ1-2,TRBV28,.,TGTGCCAGCGAGAACTATGGCTACACCTTC,CASENYGYTF
.,TRBJ1-4,TRBV4-3,.,TGCGCCAGCAGCCAAGATCCGGACAGCAATAATGAAAAACTGTTTTTT,CASSQDPDSNNEKLFF
.,TRBJ2-5,TRBV2,TRBD2,TGTGCCAGCTTGCGGGGGGGCCGACAAGAGACCCAGTACTTC,CASLRGGRQETQYF
.,TRBJ1-5,TRBV18,TRBD1,TGTGCCAGCTCACCGGTAGGGACAGATAGCAATCAGCCCCAGCATTTT,CASSPVGTDSNQPQHF
.,TRBJ2-1,TRBV11-2,.,TGTGCCAGCAGCCCGGAGGGGCTCAGAAACAATGAGCAGTTCTTC,CASSPEGLRNNEQFF
.,TRBJ2-6,TRBV4-2,.,TGTGCCAGCAGCCAAGCCAGCGCAGTGTCTGGGGCCAACGTCCTGACTTTC,CASSQASAVSGANVLTF
.,TRBJ2-7,TRBV11-2,.,TGTGCCAGCAGCTTACCGGGGGAGTCCTACGAGCAGTACTTC,CASSLPGESYEQYF
.,TRBJ1-2,TRBV5-1,.,TGCGCCAGCAGCTTGGAACCGAGCTCCTATGGCTACACCTTC,CASSLEPSSYGYTF
once,TRBJ1-4,TRBV5-1,.,TGCGCCAGCAGCTTGACGCAGGGTCGTGATGAAAAACTGTTTTTT,CASSLTQGRDEKLFF
.,TRBJ2-5,TRBV5-5,TRBD1,TGTGCCAGCAGACGGGACAGGGAGGCCGCGTACTTC,CASRRDREAAYF
.,TRBJ1-1,TRBV15,TRBD1,TGTGCCACCAGCAGCGTACAGGGGGCCGGCACTGAAGCTTTCTTT,CATSSVQGAGTEAFF
once,TRBJ1-1,TRBV3-1/TRBV3-2,.,TGTGCCAGCAGCTTCGGTGGGGGGGAAACTGAAGCTTTCTTT,CASSFGGGETEAFF
.,TRBJ1-5,TRBV28,TRBD1,TGTGCCAGCAGTACCACAAGACAGGGGGCGGGTCAGCCCCAGCATTTT,CASSTTRQGAGQPQHF